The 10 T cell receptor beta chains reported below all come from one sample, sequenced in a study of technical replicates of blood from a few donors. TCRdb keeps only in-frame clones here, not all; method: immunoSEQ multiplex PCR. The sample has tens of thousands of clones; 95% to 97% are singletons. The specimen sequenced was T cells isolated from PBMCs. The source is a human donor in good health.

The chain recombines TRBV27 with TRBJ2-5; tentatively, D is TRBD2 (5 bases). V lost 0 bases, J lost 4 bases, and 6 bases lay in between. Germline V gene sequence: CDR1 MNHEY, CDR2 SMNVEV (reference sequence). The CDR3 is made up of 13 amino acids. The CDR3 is CASSLSAGETQYF. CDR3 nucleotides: TGTGCCAGCAGTTTATCCGCGGGAGAGACCCAGTACTTC.

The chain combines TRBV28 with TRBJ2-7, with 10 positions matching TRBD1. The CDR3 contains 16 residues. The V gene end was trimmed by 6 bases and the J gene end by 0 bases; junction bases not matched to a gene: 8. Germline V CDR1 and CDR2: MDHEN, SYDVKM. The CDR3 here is CASRPRDRGLSYEQYF. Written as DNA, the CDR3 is TGTGCCAGCAGACCCCGGGACAGGGGCCTCTCCTACGAGCAGTACTTC.

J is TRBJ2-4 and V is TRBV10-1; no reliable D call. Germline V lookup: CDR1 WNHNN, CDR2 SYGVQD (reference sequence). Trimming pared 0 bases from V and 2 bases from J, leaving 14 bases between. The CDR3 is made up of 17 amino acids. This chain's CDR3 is CASSESTLQSTKNIQYF. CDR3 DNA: TGCGCCAGCAGTGAGTCGACGCTACAGAGTACCAAAAACATTCAGTACTTC.

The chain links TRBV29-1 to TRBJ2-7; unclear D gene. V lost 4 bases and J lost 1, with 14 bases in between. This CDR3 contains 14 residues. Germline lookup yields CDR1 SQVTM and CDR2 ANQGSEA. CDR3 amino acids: CSVGEAKESYEQYF. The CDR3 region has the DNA TGCAGCGTTGGAGAGGCGAAGGAGTCCTACGAGCAGTACTTC.

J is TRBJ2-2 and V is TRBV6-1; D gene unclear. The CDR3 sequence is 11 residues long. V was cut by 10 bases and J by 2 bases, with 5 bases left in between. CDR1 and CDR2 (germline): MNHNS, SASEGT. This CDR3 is CATVNTGELFF. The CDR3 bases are TGTGCCACCGTTAACACCGGGGAGCTGTTTTTT.

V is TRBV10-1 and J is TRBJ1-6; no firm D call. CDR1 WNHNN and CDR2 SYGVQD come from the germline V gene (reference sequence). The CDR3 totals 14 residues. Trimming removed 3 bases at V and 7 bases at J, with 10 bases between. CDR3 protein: CASSDRGLNSPLHF. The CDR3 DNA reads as TGCGCCAGCAGTGATCGAGGCCTAAATTCACCCCTCCACTTT.

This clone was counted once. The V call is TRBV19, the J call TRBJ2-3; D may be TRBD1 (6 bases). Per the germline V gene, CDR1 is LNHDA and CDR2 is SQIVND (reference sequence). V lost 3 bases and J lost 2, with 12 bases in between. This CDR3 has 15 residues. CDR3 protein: CASSIRTGITDTQYF. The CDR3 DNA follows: TGTGCCAGTAGTATTAGAACAGGGATCACAGATACGCAGTATTTT.

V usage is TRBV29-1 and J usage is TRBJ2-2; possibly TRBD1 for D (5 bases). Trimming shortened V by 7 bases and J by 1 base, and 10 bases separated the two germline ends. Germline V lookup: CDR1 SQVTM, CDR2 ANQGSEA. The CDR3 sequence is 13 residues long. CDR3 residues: CSGFTGNTGELFF. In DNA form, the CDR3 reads TGCAGCGGCTTCACAGGGAACACCGGGGAGCTGTTTTTT.

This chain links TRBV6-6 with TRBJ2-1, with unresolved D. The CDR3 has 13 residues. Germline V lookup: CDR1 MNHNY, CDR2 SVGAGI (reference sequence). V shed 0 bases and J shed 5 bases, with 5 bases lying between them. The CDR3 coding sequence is TGTGCCAGCAGTTACTCCGTAGACAATGAGCAGTTCTTC. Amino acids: CASSYSVDNEQFF.

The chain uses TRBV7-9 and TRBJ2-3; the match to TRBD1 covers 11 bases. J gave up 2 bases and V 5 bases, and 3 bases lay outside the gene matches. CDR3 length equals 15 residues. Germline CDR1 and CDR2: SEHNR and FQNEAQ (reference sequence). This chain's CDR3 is CASSTGQGVTDTQYF. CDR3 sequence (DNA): TGTGCCAGCAGCACGGGACAGGGGGTCACAGATACGCAGTATTTT.